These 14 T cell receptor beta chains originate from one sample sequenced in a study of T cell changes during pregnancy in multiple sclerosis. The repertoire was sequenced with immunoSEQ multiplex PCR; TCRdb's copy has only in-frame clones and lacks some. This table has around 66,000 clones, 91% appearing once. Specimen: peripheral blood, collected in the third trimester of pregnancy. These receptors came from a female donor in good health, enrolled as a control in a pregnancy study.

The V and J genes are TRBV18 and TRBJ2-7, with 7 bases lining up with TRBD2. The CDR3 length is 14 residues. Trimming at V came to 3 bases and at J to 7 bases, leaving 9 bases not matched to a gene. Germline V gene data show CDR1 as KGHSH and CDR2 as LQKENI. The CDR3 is CASSPFELAREQYF. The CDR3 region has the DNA TGTGCCAGCTCACCTTTTGAACTAGCGAGGGAGCAGTACTTC.

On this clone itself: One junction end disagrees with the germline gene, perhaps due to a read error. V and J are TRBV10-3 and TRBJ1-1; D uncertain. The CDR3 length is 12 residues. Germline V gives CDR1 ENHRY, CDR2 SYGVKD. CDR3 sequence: CAISAIITEAFF. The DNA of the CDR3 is TGTGCCATCAGTGCGATTATAACTGAGGCTTTCTTT.

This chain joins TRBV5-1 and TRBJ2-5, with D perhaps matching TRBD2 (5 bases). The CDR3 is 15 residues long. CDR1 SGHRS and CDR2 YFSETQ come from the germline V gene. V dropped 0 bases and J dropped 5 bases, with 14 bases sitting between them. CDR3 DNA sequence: TGCGCCAGCAGCTTGGCCGAGGCCGGGGTGGAGACCCAGTACTTC. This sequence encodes CASSLAEAGVETQYF.

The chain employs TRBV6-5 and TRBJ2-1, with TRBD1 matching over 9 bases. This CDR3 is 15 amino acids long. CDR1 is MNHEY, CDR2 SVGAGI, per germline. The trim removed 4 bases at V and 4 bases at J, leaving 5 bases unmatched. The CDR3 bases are TGTGCCAGCAGTTCCCCGGGACAGGGTTACAATGAGCAGTTCTTC. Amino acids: CASSSPGQGYNEQFF.

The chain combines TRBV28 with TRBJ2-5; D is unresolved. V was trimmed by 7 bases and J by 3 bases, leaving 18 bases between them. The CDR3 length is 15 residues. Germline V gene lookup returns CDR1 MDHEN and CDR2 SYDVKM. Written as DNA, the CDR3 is TGTGCCAGCACCTCTATACAGAGATTCAAAGAGACCCAGTACTTC. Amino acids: CASTSIQRFKETQYF.

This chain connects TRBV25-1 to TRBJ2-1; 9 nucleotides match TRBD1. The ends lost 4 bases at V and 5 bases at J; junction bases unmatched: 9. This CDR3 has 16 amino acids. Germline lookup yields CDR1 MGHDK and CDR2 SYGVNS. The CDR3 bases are TGTGCCAGCAGTGGAGGTACAGGGGGCCTTGACAATGAGCAGTTCTTC. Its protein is CASSGGTGGLDNEQFF. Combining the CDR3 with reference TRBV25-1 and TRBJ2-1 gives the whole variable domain EADIYQTPRYLVIGTGKKITLECSQTMGHDKMYWYQQDPGMELHLIHYSYGVNSTEKGDLSSESTVSRIRTEHFPLTLESARPSHTSQYLCASSGGTGGLDNEQFFGPGTRLTVL.

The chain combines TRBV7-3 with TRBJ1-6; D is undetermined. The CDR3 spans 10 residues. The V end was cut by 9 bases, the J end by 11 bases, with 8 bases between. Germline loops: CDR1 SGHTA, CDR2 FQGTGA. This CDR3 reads CASPRPPLHF. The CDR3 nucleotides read TGTGCCAGTCCTAGACCACCCCTCCACTTT.

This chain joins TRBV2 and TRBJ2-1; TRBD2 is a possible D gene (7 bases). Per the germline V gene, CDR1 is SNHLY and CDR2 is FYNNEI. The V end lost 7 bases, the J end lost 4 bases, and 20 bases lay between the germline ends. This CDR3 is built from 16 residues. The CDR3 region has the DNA TGTGCCAGCAAGGGGGAGGGTAGCATATTTTACAATGAGCAGTTCTTC. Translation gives CASKGEGSIFYNEQFF.

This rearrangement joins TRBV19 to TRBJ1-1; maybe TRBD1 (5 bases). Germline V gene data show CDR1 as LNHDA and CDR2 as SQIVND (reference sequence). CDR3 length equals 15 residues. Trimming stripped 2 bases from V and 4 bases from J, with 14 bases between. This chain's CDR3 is CASSISSRGITEAFF. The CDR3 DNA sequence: TGTGCCAGTAGTATAAGTTCACGGGGGATCACTGAAGCTTTCTTT.

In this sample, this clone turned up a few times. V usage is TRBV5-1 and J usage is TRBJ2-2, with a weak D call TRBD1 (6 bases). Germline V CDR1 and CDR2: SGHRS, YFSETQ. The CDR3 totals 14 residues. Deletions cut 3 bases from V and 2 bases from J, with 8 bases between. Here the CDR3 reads CASSSQGNTGELFF. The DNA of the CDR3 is TGCGCCAGCAGCTCACAGGGAAACACCGGGGAGCTGTTTTTT. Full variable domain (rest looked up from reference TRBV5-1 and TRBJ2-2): KAGVTQTPRYLIKTRGQQVTLSCSPISGHRSVSWYQQTPGQGLQFLFEYFSETQRNKGNFPGRFSGRQFSNSRSEMNVSTLELGDSALYLCASSSQGNTGELFFGEGSRLTVL.

The CDR3 sequence: CASSLAAEGTNEKLFF. CDR3 coding DNA: TGTGCCAGCAGCTTGGCCGCGGAAGGAACTAATGAAAAACTGTTTTTT. The rearrangement uses TRBV5-4 and TRBJ1-4; D not resolved. CDR3 size: 16 residues. V was clipped by 0 bases and J by 1 base, with 10 bases between them. Per germline, CDR1 SGHNT and CDR2 YYREEE (reference sequence).

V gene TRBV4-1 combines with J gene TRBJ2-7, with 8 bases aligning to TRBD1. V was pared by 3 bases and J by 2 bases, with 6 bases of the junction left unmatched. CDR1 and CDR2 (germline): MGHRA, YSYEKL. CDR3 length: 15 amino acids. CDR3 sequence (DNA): TGCGCCAGCAGCCAGGTGGACAGGGCGACCTACGAGCAGTACTTC. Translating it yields CASSQVDRATYEQYF.

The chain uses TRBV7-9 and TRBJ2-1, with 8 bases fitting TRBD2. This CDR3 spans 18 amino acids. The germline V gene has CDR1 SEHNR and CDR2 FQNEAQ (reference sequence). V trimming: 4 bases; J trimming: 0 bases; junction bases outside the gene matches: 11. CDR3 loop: CASSSPPSGHSSYNEQFF. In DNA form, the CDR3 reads TGTGCCAGCAGCTCTCCCCCTAGCGGGCATAGCTCCTACAATGAGCAGTTCTTC.

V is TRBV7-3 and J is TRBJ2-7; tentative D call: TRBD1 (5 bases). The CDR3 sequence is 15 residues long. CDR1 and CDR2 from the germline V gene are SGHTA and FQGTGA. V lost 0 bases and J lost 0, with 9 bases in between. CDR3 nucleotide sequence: TGTGCCAGCAGCTTAACTTCAGGGCTCTCCTACGAGCAGTACTTC. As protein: CASSLTSGLSYEQYF.